Below are 21 T cell receptor beta chains sequenced from a single sample in a study of T cell repertoires in urothelial bladder cancer. Method: immunoSEQ multiplex PCR; TCRdb's copy keeps in-frame clones and lacks some. The repertoire has over 10,000 clones, 60% to 75% of them found once; the top ten carry 8.9%. Source material: tumor-infiltrating cells from bladder cancer. These receptors originate from a human donor with urothelial carcinoma.

This chain connects TRBV23-1 to TRBJ1-4; 7 bases agree with TRBD1. TRBV23-1 is assigned to the ORF class and has an uncertain function. This CDR3 region has 16 residues. V shed 4 bases, J shed 8 bases, and the junction held 13 bases outside the gene matches. DNA of the CDR3: TGCGCCAGCAGTCGCTCCGGGCCTCAGGGGGAGGAAAAACTGTTTTTT. This translates into CASSRSGPQGEEKLFF.

The chain has TRBV2 and TRBJ1-2; maybe TRBD1 (6 bases). The CDR3 spans 14 residues. Trimming took 2 bases from V and 0 from J, leaving 7 bases between them. CDR1 and CDR2 from the germline V gene are SNHLY and FYNNEI. Written as DNA, the CDR3 is TGTGCCAGCAGTGAAAAGGGGGCTAACTATGGCTACACCTTC. Protein product: CASSEKGANYGYTF. The whole variable domain, remainder taken from reference TRBV2 and TRBJ1-2, is EPEVTQTPSHQVTQMGQEVILRCVPISNHLYFYWYRQILGQKVEFLVSFYNNEISEKSEIFDDQFSVERPDGSNFTLKIRSTKLEDSAMYFCASSEKGANYGYTFGSGTRLTVV.

The J gene is TRBJ2-2, the V gene TRBV7-9; a weak D match, TRBD2 (6 bases). V was pared by 0 bases and J by 1 base, with 6 bases between. This CDR3 spans 15 amino acids. CDR1 is SEHNR and CDR2 is FQNEAQ in the germline V gene (reference sequence). CDR3 sequence (DNA): TGTGCCAGCAGCTTAGCGGGGGGGAACACCGGGGAGCTGTTTTTT. This translates into CASSLAGGNTGELFF.

This clone came up a few times. CDR3 residues: CASSFGPSGGAKNIQYF. The DNA of the CDR3 is TGTGCCAGCAGCTTCGGGCCCTCCGGGGGGGCCAAAAACATTCAGTACTTC. The chain recombines TRBV9 with TRBJ2-4, with 7 bases identical to TRBD2. This CDR3 has 17 amino acids. Unmatched junction bases numbered 11, after V lost 4 bases and J lost 1 base. Germline V gene sequence: CDR1 SGDLS, CDR2 YYNGEE. Variable domain in full (rest from reference TRBV9 and TRBJ2-4): DSGVTQTPKHLITATGQRVTLRCSPRSGDLSVYWYQQSLDQGLQFLIQYYNGEERAKGNILERFSAQQFPDLHSELNLSSLELGDSALYFCASSFGPSGGAKNIQYFGAGTRLSVL.

The CDR3 is CASSPPAGNQETQYF. The CDR3 DNA follows: TGTGCCAGCTCACCACCCGCCGGGAATCAAGAGACCCAGTACTTC. This chain joins TRBV18 and TRBJ2-5; D might be TRBD2 (5 bases). V lost 0 bases and J lost 2, with 10 bases in between. This CDR3 has 15 residues. Germline V gene data show CDR1 as KGHSH and CDR2 as LQKENI.

The V and J genes are TRBV7-9 and TRBJ2-7; possible D gene TRBD2, 5 bases. Trimming pared 4 bases from V and 0 bases from J, leaving 22 bases between. CDR1 and CDR2 (germline): SEHNR, FQNEAQ (reference sequence). The CDR3 is 18 residues long. CDR3 sequence (DNA): TGTGCCAGCAGCTCCCAGAACCACAACCCTGGGAGCTCCTACGAGCAGTACTTC. Translating gives CASSSQNHNPGSSYEQYF. The entire variable domain, with the rest obtained from reference TRBV7-9 and TRBJ2-7, is as follows: DTGVSQNPRHKITKRGQNVTFRCDPISEHNRLYWYRQTLGQGPEFLTYFQNEAQLEKSRLLSDRFSAERPKGSFSTLEIQRTEQGDSAMYLCASSSQNHNPGSSYEQYFGPGTRLTVT.

The V gene is TRBV7-2, the J gene TRBJ2-2, with 10 bases lining up with TRBD2. V gave up 5 bases and J gave up 7 bases; unmatched junction bases: 10. The CDR3 extends over 16 amino acids. CDR1 and CDR2 from the germline V gene are SGHTA and FQGNSA. The CDR3 DNA reads as TGTGCCAGCAGCCTACCGAGCGGGGGGGCTGTCGGGGAGCTGTTTTTT. It translates to CASSLPSGGAVGELFF.

The rearrangement links TRBV29-1 to TRBJ1-1; TRBD1 aligns across 9 bases. The CDR3 loop spans 13 amino acids. V trimming: 5 bases; J trimming: 8 bases; junction bases outside the gene matches: 9. Germline CDR1 reads SQVTM; CDR2 reads ANQGSEA. CDR3 DNA sequence: TGCAGCGTTAGGACAGGGGTCATAAGGGAAGCTTTCTTT. Encoded protein: CSVRTGVIREAFF.

The V call is TRBV7-9, the J call TRBJ1-5; 8 bases are shared with TRBD1. The CDR3 runs to 15 residues. The V and J ends lost 5 bases and 2 bases, in that order; junction bases with no gene match: 5. The germline gives CDR1 SEHNR, CDR2 FQNEAQ (reference sequence). CDR3 bases: TGTGCCAGCAGCCAGACAGGGGATGGCAATCAGCCCCAGCATTTT. This sequence encodes CASSQTGDGNQPQHF. Combining the CDR3 with reference TRBV7-9 and TRBJ1-5 gives the whole variable domain DTGVSQNPRHKITKRGQNVTFRCDPISEHNRLYWYRQTLGQGPEFLTYFQNEAQLEKSRLLSDRFSAERPKGSFSTLEIQRTEQGDSAMYLCASSQTGDGNQPQHFGDGTRLSIL.

There are a few counts of this clone. The V gene is TRBV9, the J gene TRBJ2-2, with 7 bases lining up with TRBD1. The CDR3 consists of 17 residues. The V gene's germline CDR1 is SGDLS and CDR2 YYNGEE. J was trimmed by 0 bases and V by 4 bases; bases with no gene match: 9. The CDR3 DNA sequence: TGTGCCAGCAGCTCCCACCTCGGGACAGCGAACACCGGGGAGCTGTTTTTT. It specifies CASSSHLGTANTGELFF.

This clone was recorded only once. This chain links TRBV2 with TRBJ1-6; D uncertain. Germline loops: CDR1 SNHLY, CDR2 FYNNEI. The CDR3 is 14 residues long. Trimming removed 8 bases from V and 10 bases from J, with 18 bases in between. CDR3 in amino acids: CASGGLGFRSPLHF. CDR3 sequence (DNA): TGTGCCAGCGGCGGACTGGGTTTTCGGTCACCCCTCCACTTT.

The rearrangement uses TRBV6-5 and TRBJ2-7, with unresolved D. The CDR3 is 10 amino acids. V lost 7 bases to trimming and J lost 2 bases, with 3 bases between them. CDR1 and CDR2 from the germline V gene are MNHEY and SVGAGI. As DNA, the CDR3 is TGTGCCAGCAAAACCTACGAGCAGTACGTC. This sequence encodes CASKTYEQYV.

V and J are TRBV18 and TRBJ1-5; D gene ambiguous. Trimming cost V 2 bases and J 4 bases, with 15 bases left between them. The CDR3 is 16 residues long. Germline CDR1 is KGHSH and CDR2 is LQKENI. Here the CDR3 DNA reads TGTGCCAGCTCACCAGCGGGTGGGGTTGGTAATCAGCCCCAGCATTTT. This codes for CASSPAGGVGNQPQHF. Based on the CDR3 plus reference TRBV18 and TRBJ1-5, the full variable domain is NAGVMQNPRHLVRRRGQEARLRCSPMKGHSHVYWYRQLPEEGLKFMVYLQKENIIDESGMPKERFSAEFPKEGPSILRIQQVVRGDSAAYFCASSPAGGVGNQPQHFGDGTRLSIL.

J is TRBJ2-7 and V is TRBV5-5; the D is unclear. Germline V gene data show CDR1 as SGHKS and CDR2 as YYEKEE (reference sequence). The CDR3 consists of 15 residues. V was trimmed by 0 bases and J by 0 bases, leaving 10 bases between them. CDR3 protein: CASSLVPASSYEQYF. The CDR3 coding sequence is TGTGCCAGCAGCTTGGTCCCGGCGAGCTCCTACGAGCAGTACTTC.

This clone is judged medium-sized (0.01 to 0.1%). Other nucleotide sequences in the sample specify the same CDR3. CDR3 nucleotides: TGTGCCAGCAGCCTTGGACAGAACACTGAAGCTTTCTTT. Protein product: CASSLGQNTEAFF. This chain uses TRBV7-9 with TRBJ1-1; maybe TRBD1 (5 bases). This CDR3 comprises 13 residues. Germline lookup yields CDR1 SEHNR and CDR2 FQNEAQ (reference sequence). Trimming shortened V by 5 bases and J by 1 base, and 8 bases separated the two germline ends.

V gene TRBV5-1 combines with J gene TRBJ2-5; possible D gene TRBD2, 5 bases. Germline values: CDR1 SGHRS, CDR2 YFSETQ. The CDR3 covers 13 residues. Trimming cost V 5 bases and J 5 bases, with 13 bases left between them. CDR3 sequence: CASRETTTETQYF. In DNA form, the CDR3 reads TGCGCCAGCAGGGAGACTACGACGGAGACCCAGTACTTC.

J is TRBJ1-3 and V is TRBV6-5; D is unclear. The CDR3 spans 16 residues. Germline V gene sequence: CDR1 MNHEY, CDR2 SVGAGI. V was shortened by 0 bases and J by 0 bases, with 9 bases between the two germline ends. This CDR3 reads CASSYSPVSSGNTIYF. CDR3 nucleotide sequence: TGTGCCAGCAGTTACTCGCCGGTCAGCTCTGGAAACACCATATATTTT.

The rearrangement uses TRBV2 and TRBJ2-3, with TRBD2 matching 8 bases. The CDR3 runs to 15 residues. The ends lost 6 bases at V and 0 bases at J; junction bases unmatched: 5. Per the germline V gene, CDR1 is SNHLY and CDR2 is FYNNEI. CDR3 coding DNA: TGTGCCAGCAGATCGACTAGCGAAAGCACAGATACGCAGTATTTT. The encoded protein is CASRSTSESTDTQYF.

This clone occurred once. The chain couples TRBV5-1 to TRBJ2-3; D is possibly TRBD2 (6 bases). CDR1 and CDR2 from the germline V gene are SGHRS and YFSETQ. This CDR3 is built from 15 residues. V lost 5 bases and J 6 bases, leaving 19 bases between the germline ends. The CDR3 protein is CASRGGRGAEDTQYF. DNA of the CDR3: TGCGCCAGCAGGGGAGGACGCGGGGCGGAGGATACGCAGTATTTT.

The rearrangement joins TRBV18 to TRBJ2-3, with D possibly matching TRBD2 (5 bases). V shed 6 bases and J shed 2 bases, with 15 bases lying between them. Germline-derived CDR1 and CDR2 are KGHSH and LQKENI. This CDR3 is 15 amino acids long. CDR3 bases: TGTGCCAGCTCCCCAACGCCGGGAACCACAGATACGCAGTATTTT. It specifies CASSPTPGTTDTQYF.

The chain joins TRBV9 to TRBJ1-1; D is undetermined. V was cut by 7 bases and J by 4 bases, with 11 bases left in between. CDR3 size: 12 residues. Germline loops: CDR1 SGDLS, CDR2 YYNGEE. CDR3 nucleotide sequence: TGTGCCAGCGGCCGAGGGTTCACTGAAGCTTTCTTT. It encodes CASGRGFTEAFF.